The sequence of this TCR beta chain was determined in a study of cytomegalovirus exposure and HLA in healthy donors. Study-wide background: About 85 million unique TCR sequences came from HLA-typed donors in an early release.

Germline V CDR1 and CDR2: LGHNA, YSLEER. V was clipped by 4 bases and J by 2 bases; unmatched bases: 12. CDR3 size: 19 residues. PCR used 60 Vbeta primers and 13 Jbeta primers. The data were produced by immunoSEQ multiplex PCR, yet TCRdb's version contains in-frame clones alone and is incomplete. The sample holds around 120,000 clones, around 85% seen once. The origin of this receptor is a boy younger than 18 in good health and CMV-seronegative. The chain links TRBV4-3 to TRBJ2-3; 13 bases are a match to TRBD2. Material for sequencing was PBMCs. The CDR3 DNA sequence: TGCGCCAGCAGCCTGGGACTAGCGGGGCGAGTCACGTCCACAGATACGCAGTATTTT. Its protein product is CASSLGLAGRVTSTDTQYF.